This passage covers 8 T cell receptor beta chains from one sample sequenced in a study of blood T cell repertoires in COVID-19. TCRdb's table, derived via immunoSEQ multiplex PCR, lists solely in-frame clones and lacks some. The sample yields about 62,000 clones, approximately 79% seen once. What was sequenced was peripheral blood. These receptors originate from a man aged 55 to 70 with acute or convalescent COVID-19.

J is TRBJ2-1 and V is TRBV21-1; no check of the table's D call, TRBD1, against the DNA was made. TRBV21-1 is given as a pseudogene. This CDR3 region has 17 residues. DNA for the CDR3: TGTGCCAGCAGCGGGAGGACAGGGCCCAGCTCCTACAATGAGCAGTTCTTC. It yields the protein CASSGRTGPSSYNEQFF.

The V gene is TRBV5-1, the J gene TRBJ2-7; TRBD1 might be the D (5 bases). CDR3 length: 14 residues. The V end lost 4 bases, the J end lost 2 bases, and 13 bases lay between the germline ends. CDR1 is SGHRS, CDR2 YFSETQ, per germline. CDR3 protein: CASSPNAGTYEQYF. In nucleotides, the CDR3 is TGCGCCAGCAGCCCGAACGCAGGGACCTACGAGCAGTACTTC.

In this sample, this clone turned up once. The chain combines TRBV7-3 with TRBJ2-5; 7 bases are shared with TRBD2. The CDR3 has 15 amino acids. After removal of 0 bases from V and 1 base from J, the junction contained 2 bases not matched to a gene. CDR1 and CDR2 from the germline V gene are SGHTA and FQGTGA. CDR3 amino acids: CASSLTSGFQETQYF. The DNA for the CDR3 is TGTGCCAGCAGCTTAACTAGCGGGTTCCAAGAGACCCAGTACTTC.

The rearrangement uses TRBV20-1 and TRBJ2-1; unclear D gene. Germline lookup yields CDR1 DFQATT and CDR2 SNEGSKA (reference sequence). CDR3 length: 11 amino acids. Trimming took off 4 bases at V and 6 bases at J, with 7 bases between the two ends. The CDR3, as DNA: TGCAGTGCTACTACGCTCAATGAGCAGTTCTTC. Translating it yields CSATTLNEQFF.

The chain combines TRBV24-1 with TRBJ1-3; possible D gene TRBD1, 6 bases. The germline V and J ends were trimmed by 4 bases and 4 bases, with 13 bases remaining between them. CDR1 is KGHDR, CDR2 SFDVKD, per germline. This CDR3 has 15 amino acids. The CDR3 sequence: CATSESGGLGNTIYF. The CDR3 nucleotides are TGTGCCACCAGTGAATCCGGGGGGCTCGGAAACACCATATATTTT.

The J gene is TRBJ1-5, the V gene TRBV5-8; 10 nucleotides line up with TRBD1. The CDR3 runs to 17 residues. The junction had 7 bases not matched to a gene; V was cut back by 1 base and J by 3 bases. CDR1 is SGHTS, CDR2 YDEGEE, per germline. CDR3 DNA sequence: TGTGCCAGCAGCTTGTTAAAGGACAGGGGGTACAATCAGCCCCAGCATTTT. It translates to CASSLLKDRGYNQPQHF.

The chain is built from TRBV7-6 and TRBJ2-7; a weak D match, TRBD2 (6 bases). CDR3 length equals 14 residues. Trimming removed 1 base from V and 4 bases from J, with 11 bases in between. The germline V gene encodes CDR1 SGHVS and CDR2 FNYEAQ. CDR3 coding DNA: TGTGCCAGCAGCTTAGTAGCGGACGAGTACGAGCAGTACTTC. This codes for CASSLVADEYEQYF. The entire variable domain, with the rest obtained from reference TRBV7-6 and TRBJ2-7, is as follows: GAGVSQSPRYKVTKRGQDVALRCDPISGHVSLYWYRQALGQGPEFLTYFNYEAQQDKSGLPNDRFSAERPEGSISTLTIQRTEQRDSAMYRCASSLVADEYEQYFGPGTRLTVT.

The table lists this clone with a few counts. The V and J genes are TRBV30 and TRBJ2-1; maybe TRBD2 (5 bases). Trimming cost V 2 bases and J 3 bases, with 8 bases left between them. CDR3 length equals 13 residues. The V gene's germline CDR1 is GTSNPN and CDR2 SVGIG (reference sequence). The CDR3 DNA is TGTGCCTGGAGTCCGGGGATCTACAATGAGCAGTTCTTC. Translating gives CAWSPGIYNEQFF.